The 20 T cell receptor beta chains given below trace back to one sample, sequenced in a study of STAT5B mutations in CD4+ large granular lymphocyte leukemia. Profiling relied on immunoSEQ multiplex PCR, and the TCRdb table lists in-frame clones only, not all of them. In the table there are around 29,000 clones, more than 60% of which are singletons. Sequenced input: CD4+ T cells from blood buffy coats. Every receptor here comes from a human donor in good health.

This clone was found once. This sequence joins TRBV10-3 and TRBJ2-5; maybe TRBD1 (6 bases). This CDR3 is built from 13 residues. Germline values: CDR1 ENHRY, CDR2 SYGVKD. V was trimmed by 6 bases and J by 2 bases, leaving 10 bases between them. DNA for the CDR3: TGTGCCATCAGCGAACAGGGTCAAGAGACCCAGTACTTC. Translating it yields CAISEQGQETQYF.

The chain carries TRBV18 and TRBJ1-1; TRBD1 matches 7 bases. The CDR3 length is 15 residues. Trimming took 4 bases from V and 0 from J; bases not matched to a gene: 5. Germline CDR1 reads KGHSH; CDR2 reads LQKENI. CDR3 loop: CASSLSGTVNTEAFF. The CDR3 DNA follows: TGTGCCAGCTCACTTTCCGGGACAGTGAACACTGAAGCTTTCTTT. Full variable domain (missing parts from reference TRBV18 and TRBJ1-1): NAGVMQNPRHLVRRRGQEARLRCSPMKGHSHVYWYRQLPEEGLKFMVYLQKENIIDESGMPKERFSAEFPKEGPSILRIQQVVRGDSAAYFCASSLSGTVNTEAFFGQGTRLTVV.

J is TRBJ1-1 and V is TRBV27; 10 bases align to TRBD1. This CDR3 spans 15 amino acids. V shed 6 bases, J shed 6 bases, and the junction held 10 bases outside the gene matches. Germline CDR1 and CDR2: MNHEY and SMNVEV (reference sequence). This CDR3 reads CASRPGTGVSAEAFF. The CDR3 DNA sequence: TGTGCCAGCAGACCCGGGACAGGGGTATCGGCTGAAGCTTTCTTT.

This clone turned up a few times. V usage is TRBV29-1 and J usage is TRBJ1-1; D is perhaps TRBD1 (5 bases). Deletions cut 6 bases from V and 3 bases from J, with 20 bases between. In germline, CDR1 is SQVTM, CDR2 ANQGSEA. The CDR3 is 15 residues long. This CDR3 reads CSVRASGTLDTEAFF. The CDR3 DNA reads TGCAGCGTACGAGCCTCGGGGACCCTAGACACTGAAGCTTTCTTT. Looking up the rest from reference TRBV29-1 and TRBJ1-1 gives the full variable domain: SAVISQKPSRDICQRGTSLTIQCQVDSQVTMMFWYRQQPGQSLTLIATANQGSEATYESGFVIDKFPISRPNLTFSTLTVSNMSPEDSSIYLCSVRASGTLDTEAFFGQGTRLTVV.

This sequence joins TRBV14 and TRBJ2-1; D uncertain. The CDR3 loop spans 15 amino acids. Trimming left V 0 bases short and J 8 bases short, with 14 bases between. Germline V gene lookup returns CDR1 SGHDN and CDR2 FVKESK. The CDR3 sequence: CASSQDKLGPHEQFF. DNA of the CDR3: TGTGCCAGCAGCCAAGATAAGCTGGGTCCCCATGAGCAGTTCTTC.

The genes are TRBV19 and TRBJ2-5; D is uncertain. The CDR3 totals 13 residues. The germline V gene encodes CDR1 LNHDA and CDR2 SQIVND (reference sequence). Trimming pared 4 bases from V and 5 bases from J, leaving 11 bases between. CDR3 in amino acids: CASSKSPIETQYF. In DNA form, the CDR3 reads TGTGCCAGTAGTAAATCCCCGATTGAGACCCAGTACTTC.

V is TRBV7-9 and J is TRBJ1-2; no clear D gene. Germline CDR1 and CDR2: SEHNR and FQNEAQ (reference sequence). The CDR3 spans 16 residues. V lost 5 bases, J lost 0 bases, and 16 bases lay in between. The CDR3 DNA follows: TGTGCCAGCAGCGCCATAGGCTCGGGTTCTAACTATGGCTACACCTTC. Its protein is CASSAIGSGSNYGYTF.

The chain carries TRBV7-9 and TRBJ2-2; 8 bases match TRBD1. The CDR3 covers 13 residues. Germline values: CDR1 SEHNR, CDR2 FQNEAQ (reference sequence). J lost 7 bases, V lost 5 bases, and 3 bases had no gene match. The CDR3 reads CASSLTGDGELFF. The CDR3 DNA sequence: TGTGCCAGCAGCCTGACAGGGGACGGGGAGCTGTTTTTT.

The rearrangement uses TRBV4-1 and TRBJ2-3; TRBD1 aligns across 8 bases. CDR3 length: 15 amino acids. The germline V gene encodes CDR1 MGHRA and CDR2 YSYEKL. Germline trimming cut 4 bases from V and 6 bases from J; bases unmatched to any gene: 9. Here the CDR3 DNA reads TGCGCCAGCAGCCCGACAGGGGTCTTGGGGGATACGCAGTATTTT. Translating gives CASSPTGVLGDTQYF.

This sequence joins TRBV10-1 and TRBJ2-3; 11 bases line up with TRBD1. The V segment lost 1 base and the J segment 7 bases; nucleotides outside the gene matches: 7. The length of the CDR3 is 16 residues. Germline V CDR1 and CDR2: WNHNN, SYGVQD (reference sequence). The CDR3 DNA sequence: TGCGCCAGCAGTGAGTTCGGACAGGGGGCACATCATACGCAGTATTTT. Translation: CASSEFGQGAHHTQYF.

CDR3 protein: CASSPGQGLYGYTF. CDR3 in DNA: TGTGCCAGCAGCCCGGGACAGGGCCTATATGGCTACACCTTC. The rearrangement joins TRBV7-2 to TRBJ1-2, with 9 bases aligning to TRBD1. The germline V gene has CDR1 SGHTA and CDR2 FQGNSA. The CDR3 spans 14 residues. V lost 5 bases to trimming and J lost 5 bases; unmatched junction nucleotides: 6.

V is TRBV2 and J is TRBJ2-3; D call uncertain. Germline CDR1 SNHLY, CDR2 FYNNEI. Deletions cut 3 bases from V and 1 base from J, with 8 bases between. The CDR3 runs 14 residues. CDR3 in amino acids: CASSDSARTDTQYF. DNA for the CDR3: TGTGCCAGCAGTGACTCGGCCCGCACAGATACGCAGTATTTT.

The rearrangement joins TRBV9 to TRBJ1-2; 12 nucleotides align to TRBD1. V lost 2 bases and J lost 3; bases outside the gene matches: 5. The germline CDR1 and CDR2 sequences are SGDLS and YYNGEE. The CDR3 has 16 amino acids. CDR3 loop: CASSVGTGGRDYGYTF. Here the CDR3 DNA reads TGTGCCAGCAGCGTCGGGACAGGGGGCCGGGACTATGGCTACACCTTC.

This clone was observed a handful of times. The chain combines TRBV7-9 with TRBJ2-6; D call uncertain. Trimming took off 5 bases at V and 0 bases at J, with 8 bases between the two ends. Per germline, CDR1 SEHNR and CDR2 FQNEAQ (reference sequence). The CDR3 sequence is 15 residues long. CDR3 in amino acids: CASSHGRSGANVLTF. The DNA of the CDR3 is TGTGCCAGCAGCCACGGTCGCTCTGGGGCCAACGTCCTGACTTTC.

The chain employs TRBV18 and TRBJ1-2; no clear D gene. Germline values: CDR1 KGHSH, CDR2 LQKENI. The V gene lost 3 bases and the J gene lost 6 bases, with 11 bases spanning the gap. The CDR3 covers 13 residues. CDR3 DNA sequence: TGTGCCAGCTCACCTCAGGAATTTAATGGCTACACCTTC. Its protein is CASSPQEFNGYTF.

This clone came up once. V and J are TRBV7-2 and TRBJ2-1; tentative D call: TRBD2 (5 bases). Trimming took off 2 bases at V and 0 bases at J, with 14 bases between the two ends. Germline-derived CDR1 and CDR2 are SGHTA and FQGNSA. CDR3 length equals 17 residues. For the CDR3, the DNA is TGTGCCAGCAGCTTACCGTCGGCGGGTAGCTCCTACAATGAGCAGTTCTTC. Amino acids: CASSLPSAGSSYNEQFF. Complete variable domain (other parts from reference TRBV7-2 and TRBJ2-1): GAGVSQSPSNKVTEKGKDVELRCDPISGHTALYWYRQSLGQGLEFLIYFQGNSAPDKSGLPSDRFSAERTGGSVSTLTIQRTQQEDSAVYLCASSLPSAGSSYNEQFFGPGTRLTVL.

This clone has only one observation. The chain couples TRBV7-8 to TRBJ1-3; D not resolved. Germline-derived CDR1 and CDR2 are SGHVS and FQNEAQ. CDR3 length: 14 amino acids. V lost 5 bases to trimming and J lost 4 bases, with 12 bases between them. This chain's CDR3 is CASSPVHMGNTIYF. The CDR3 DNA reads as TGTGCCAGCAGCCCCGTACATATGGGAAACACCATATATTTT.

The gene calls are TRBV28 and TRBJ1-5; perhaps TRBD1 as D (5 bases). The CDR3 sequence is 14 residues long. V lost 7 bases to trimming and J lost 7 bases, with 17 bases between them. The V gene's germline CDR1 is MDHEN and CDR2 SYDVKM. The CDR3 DNA reads TGTGCCAGCAACCTATGGGGGGAGGGACAGCCCCAGCATTTT. This encodes CASNLWGEGQPQHF.

The chain has TRBV7-2 and TRBJ2-1; D is uncertain. Germline lookup yields CDR1 SGHTA and CDR2 FQGNSA. V lost 4 bases and J 1 base, leaving 17 bases between the germline ends. The CDR3 consists of 17 residues. The CDR3 coding sequence is TGTGCCAGCAGCTCAACGGCGGCTTCAGGATCCTACAATGAGCAGTTCTTC. The encoded protein is CASSSTAASGSYNEQFF.

This chain uses TRBV9 with TRBJ1-6; no definite D call. The CDR3 is 15 amino acids. Trimming pared 4 bases from V and 2 bases from J, leaving 10 bases between. Germline CDR1 reads SGDLS; CDR2 reads YYNGEE. CDR3 loop: CASSPKGTYNSPLHF. The DNA of the CDR3 is TGTGCCAGCAGCCCCAAGGGAACCTATAATTCACCCCTCCACTTT.